These 27 T cell receptor beta chains were all obtained from the same sample, sequenced in a study of T cells in Graves' hyperthyroidism and ophthalmopathy. The CDR3 regions of TCR beta were amplified from RNA transcripts. First-round RT-PCR of the TCR CDR3 relied on the HTBI primer set. MiXCR, run by TCRdb on the multiplex PCR reads, gives a single entry per CDR3 protein. The sample contains almost 600,000 distinct CDR3 sequences, approximately 15% of which appear only once. Specimen: blood. Source of these receptors: a woman in her twenties or thirties with Graves' hyperthyroidism that later progressed to Graves' ophthalmopathy.

The chain combines TRBV3-1 with TRBJ2-5; possible D gene TRBD2, 5 bases. CDR3 length: 13 amino acids. V lost 10 bases, J lost 4 bases, and 16 bases lay in between. Germline V gives CDR1 LGHDT, CDR2 YNNKEL (reference sequence). The chain's CDR3 is CATTPIATETQYF. CDR3 bases: TGTGCCACCACCCCAATAGCGACAGAGACCCAGTACTTC.

The gene calls are TRBV3-1 and TRBJ2-1; 7 bases are a match to TRBD2. The CDR3 sequence is 19 residues long. J was trimmed by 0 bases and V by 7 bases; bases with no gene match: 18. The germline V gene has CDR1 LGHDT and CDR2 YNNKEL (reference sequence). For the CDR3, the DNA is TGTGCCAGCACTGGTAAGCTTGGGCGTCAGCGGGGCTCCTACAATGAGCAGTTCTTC. Translated: CASTGKLGRQRGSYNEQFF.

This chain joins TRBV9 and TRBJ2-2; 8 nucleotides align to TRBD1. The germline gives CDR1 SGDLS, CDR2 YYNGEE. V shed 4 bases and J 6 bases; nucleotides not matched to a gene: 8. The CDR3 is 15 residues long. For the CDR3, the DNA is TGTGCCAGCAGCAGTAACGGACAGGGTCCCGGGGAGCTGTTTTTT. Its protein product is CASSSNGQGPGELFF.

This clonotype showed up many times. The V call is TRBV6-1, the J call TRBJ1-5, with a weak D call TRBD1 (6 bases). The CDR3 is 16 amino acids. CDR1 and CDR2 (germline): MNHNS, SASEGT. Trimming took off 3 bases at V and 0 bases at J, with 12 bases between the two ends. DNA for the CDR3: TGTGCCAGCAGTGACGGGGACACATATAGCAATCAGCCCCAGCATTTT. Translating gives CASSDGDTYSNQPQHF.

In the case of this clonotype: One junction end does not reproduce the germline sequence, and a read error may be involved. The chain joins TRBV20-1 to TRBJ2-3; D uncertain. The CDR3 is made up of 13 amino acids. Germline CDR1 and CDR2: DFQATT and SNEGSKA (reference sequence). Written as DNA, the CDR3 is TGCAGTGCCCCACAAGTGAGCGCAGATACGCACTATTTT. It codes for CSAPQVSADTHYF.

This clonotype was recorded at least ten times. The chain uses TRBV27 and TRBJ1-1; D not resolved. This CDR3 is built from 14 residues. Germline V gene lookup returns CDR1 MNHEY and CDR2 SMNVEV (reference sequence). V lost 0 bases to trimming and J lost 4 bases, with 9 bases between them. The CDR3 nucleotides read TGTGCCAGCAGTTTATCTTCAGGCCTCACTGAAGCTTTCTTT. Amino acid sequence: CASSLSSGLTEAFF.

This clonotype showed up many times. This chain connects TRBV5-1 to TRBJ2-7, with 8 bases lining up with TRBD1. CDR3 length: 15 amino acids. With 4 bases clipped from V and 7 bases from J, the junction kept 13 bases outside the gene matches. CDR1 and CDR2 (germline): SGHRS, YFSETQ. The CDR3 DNA is TGCGCCAGCAGCGACGACGGGACAGGTAGTTGGGAGCAGTACTTC. Its protein product is CASSDDGTGSWEQYF.

Details on this clonotype: This may be a read error: a much more frequent sequence differs by one nucleotide. V usage is TRBV10-3 and J usage is TRBJ2-1; D gene unclear. The germline V gene encodes CDR1 ENHRY and CDR2 SYGVKD. V was clipped by 5 bases and J by 12 bases, with 14 bases between them. The CDR3 spans 12 residues. CDR3 sequence: CAISNKVGPQFF. The CDR3 DNA is TGTGCCATCAGTAACAAGGTGGGCCCGCAGTTCTTC.

The CDR3 nucleotides are TGTGCTAGTGGTTTGGTAGGGGCAGGGAGAGAAAAACTGTTTTTT. It codes for CASGLVGAGREKLFF. The chain carries TRBV12-5 and TRBJ1-4; a weak D match, TRBD1 (5 bases). CDR3 length: 15 residues. Germline CDR1 LGHNT, CDR2 FRNRAP. The V end lost 0 bases, the J end lost 8 bases, and 13 bases lay between the germline ends.

The chain is built from TRBV20-1 and TRBJ2-1; 7 nucleotides agree with TRBD1. CDR3 length equals 16 residues. Looked up from germline, CDR1 is DFQATT and CDR2 is SNEGSKA (reference sequence). Trimming took 1 base from V and 2 from J; bases not matched to a gene: 8. CDR3 in amino acids: CSARGRDSPPYNEQFF. CDR3 DNA: TGCAGTGCTAGAGGCCGGGACAGTCCTCCCTACAATGAGCAGTTCTTC.

The sample holds many counts of this clonotype. The chain links TRBV7-3 to TRBJ2-5, with TRBD1 matching over 8 bases. Germline-derived CDR1 and CDR2 are SGHTA and FQGTGA. This CDR3 has 14 residues. The V gene end was trimmed by 8 bases and the J gene end by 2 bases; junction bases not matched to a gene: 7. The CDR3 DNA sequence: TGTGCCAGCGCAACAGGGGGAAATCAAGAGACCCAGTACTTC. Amino acids: CASATGGNQETQYF.

This clonotype showed up just a few times. The chain has TRBV24-1 and TRBJ2-2; D may be TRBD2 (6 bases). The CDR3 has 14 amino acids. V dropped 8 bases and J dropped 3 bases, with 12 bases sitting between them. Per the germline V gene, CDR1 is KGHDR and CDR2 is SFDVKD. CDR3 loop: CATKSSAHTGELFF. The CDR3 DNA sequence: TGTGCCACCAAGTCTAGCGCGCACACCGGGGAGCTGTTTTTT.

The chain uses TRBV29-1 and TRBJ1-2; weak D call: TRBD1 (5 bases). Looked up from germline, CDR1 is SQVTM and CDR2 is ANQGSEA. This CDR3 region has 12 residues. The V end was cut by 6 bases, the J end by 8 bases, with 16 bases between. This CDR3 reads CSVARGVGGYTF. Here the CDR3 DNA reads TGCAGCGTGGCCCGGGGGGTAGGCGGCTACACCTTC.

At least ten counts were recorded for this clonotype. The chain is built from TRBV28 and TRBJ2-7; 9 bases align to TRBD2. Germline values: CDR1 MDHEN, CDR2 SYDVKM. There are 14 residues in the CDR3. V was pared by 6 bases and J by 5 bases, with 8 bases of the junction left unmatched. Written as DNA, the CDR3 is TGTGCCAGCAGCCCCAAGCGGGAGGACAACGAGCAGTACTTC. It yields the protein CASSPKREDNEQYF.

This clonotype has at least ten counts. The chain has TRBV10-2 and TRBJ2-7, with D possibly TRBD2 on 5 matching bases. Germline-derived CDR1 and CDR2 are WSHSY and SAAADI. The CDR3 is 15 residues long. The ends were cut back, 5 bases at V and 2 bases at J, with 16 bases in the middle. The CDR3 is CASSHRTGDPYEQYF. Here the CDR3 DNA reads TGCGCCAGCAGTCATCGGACTGGCGACCCCTACGAGCAGTACTTC.

CDR3: CASSQDRSNQPQHF. The CDR3, as DNA: TGCGCCAGCAGCCAGGACAGGAGCAATCAGCCCCAGCATTTT. This sequence joins TRBV4-1 and TRBJ1-5; 7 bases are a match to TRBD1. CDR1 and CDR2 from the germline V gene are MGHRA and YSYEKL. The CDR3 runs to 14 residues. Trimming took 3 bases from V and 1 from J; bases not matched to a gene: 0.

This clonotype was detected only a few times. The chain is built from TRBV30 and TRBJ1-1; 10 bases align to TRBD1. This CDR3 has 14 amino acids. Germline CDR1 reads GTSNPN; CDR2 reads SVGIG (reference sequence). The V gene end was trimmed by 3 bases and the J gene end by 4 bases; junction bases not matched to a gene: 5. The CDR3 loop reads CAWRTGGAITEAFF. In DNA form, the CDR3 reads TGTGCCTGGAGGACAGGGGGCGCTATCACTGAAGCTTTCTTT.

This clonotype was picked up many times. V gene TRBV7-9 combines with J gene TRBJ2-7; D is possibly TRBD1 (5 bases). The CDR3 spans 13 residues. Looked up from germline, CDR1 is SEHNR and CDR2 is FQNEAQ (reference sequence). Trimming took 4 bases from V and 6 from J, leaving 13 bases between them. CDR3 amino acids: CASSSFREIEQYF. The CDR3 DNA follows: TGTGCCAGCAGCTCCTTCAGGGAAATCGAGCAGTACTTC.

The chain has TRBV7-2 and TRBJ1-3; 8 nucleotides align to TRBD1. V gave up 5 bases and J gave up 0 bases; unmatched junction bases: 6. The length of the CDR3 is 16 residues. CDR1 SGHTA and CDR2 FQGNSA come from the germline V gene. CDR3 in amino acids: CASSQPGGHSGNTIYF. CDR3 DNA: TGTGCCAGCAGCCAGCCAGGGGGCCACTCTGGAAACACCATATATTTT.

This clonotype was counted many times. The chain couples TRBV2 to TRBJ2-1, with 9 positions matching TRBD2. Per the germline V gene, CDR1 is SNHLY and CDR2 is FYNNEI. The CDR3 has 15 residues. V gave up 4 bases and J gave up 5 bases; unmatched junction bases: 6. In nucleotides, the CDR3 is TGTGCCAGCAGTGTAGGGACTAGCCCCAACAATGAGCAGTTCTTC. Its protein is CASSVGTSPNNEQFF.

This clonotype occurred a few times. The chain has TRBV4-2 and TRBJ2-3, with D maybe TRBD1 (8 bases). CDR1 and CDR2 (germline): LGHNA, YNFKEQ. The length of the CDR3 is 17 residues. Between the trimmed V and J ends, which lost 2 bases and 8 bases, there was a span of 23 bases. This CDR3 is CASSQSTGGAALATQYF. The CDR3 DNA follows: TGTGCCAGCAGCCAATCTACAGGGGGGGCGGCCCTCGCTACGCAGTATTTT.

As for this clonotype: A much larger clone sits a single nucleotide away, making a read error possible. The rearrangement uses TRBV7-9 and TRBJ2-7; no definite D call. The V gene's germline CDR1 is SEHNR and CDR2 FQNEAQ (reference sequence). V shed 1 base and J shed 3 bases, with 7 bases lying between them. The CDR3 is made up of 13 amino acids. CDR3 DNA: TGTGCCAGCAGCTTAGGTGAGGTCTACGAGCAGTACTTC. Its translation is CASSLGEVYEQYF.

This clonotype was seen many times. V and J are TRBV5-1 and TRBJ1-1, with D possibly TRBD1 on 6 matching bases. The CDR3 extends over 14 amino acids. Germline V gene sequence: CDR1 SGHRS, CDR2 YFSETQ. Trimming left V 1 base short and J 6 bases short, with 13 bases between. DNA of the CDR3: TGCGCCAGCAGCTTGACAGGGTCGGGGGCTGAAGCTTTCTTT. This codes for CASSLTGSGAEAFF.

The table lists this clonotype with a few counts. The V and J genes are TRBV24-1 and TRBJ2-7, with a weak D call TRBD1 (5 bases). Trimming shortened V by 4 bases and J by 3 bases, and 21 bases separated the two germline ends. Germline V gene sequence: CDR1 KGHDR, CDR2 SFDVKD. This CDR3 is 17 amino acids long. The CDR3 is CATSEKPIDRNRYEQYF. CDR3 bases: TGTGCCACCAGTGAAAAACCTATTGACAGAAATCGCTACGAGCAGTACTTC.

This clonotype was recorded at least ten times. The chain employs TRBV7-2 and TRBJ2-7, with D unresolved. V lost 5 bases and J 0 bases, leaving 8 bases between the germline ends. Germline V gene data show CDR1 as SGHTA and CDR2 as FQGNSA. This CDR3 is built from 13 residues. The CDR3 loop is CASSTDLSYEQYF. The CDR3 DNA reads as TGTGCCAGCAGCACCGACCTCTCCTACGAGCAGTACTTC. Based on the CDR3 plus reference TRBV7-2 and TRBJ2-7, the full variable domain is GAGVSQSPSNKVTEKGKDVELRCDPISGHTALYWYRQSLGQGLEFLIYFQGNSAPDKSGLPSDRFSAERTGGSVSTLTIQRTQQEDSAVYLCASSTDLSYEQYFGPGTRLTVT.

The chain is built from TRBV18 and TRBJ1-1; D is ambiguous. V gave up 3 bases and J gave up 5 bases, with 13 bases separating them. The V gene's germline CDR1 is KGHSH and CDR2 LQKENI. This CDR3 spans 14 amino acids. In DNA, the CDR3 is TGTGCCAGCTCACCCGCAGAGGGCTATACTGAAGCTTTCTTT. It yields the protein CASSPAEGYTEAFF.

This clonotype was seen once. A junction boundary mismatches the germline segment, possibly from a read error. The chain combines TRBV7-7 with TRBJ2-1, with a tentative D call TRBD1 (5 bases). This CDR3 has 20 residues. Germline V gene sequence: CDR1 SSHAT, CDR2 FNYEAQ (reference sequence). CDR3: CASSLSLRGVYQSSYNEQFF. In DNA, the CDR3 is TGTGCTAGCAGCCTATCCCTTAGGGGCGTTTACCAAAGCTCCTACAATGAGCAGTTCTTC.